One sample yielded the 30 T cell receptor beta chains listed below, sequenced in a study of OX40 agonist ivuxolimab in advanced cancers. The assay was immunoSEQ multiplex PCR, and TCRdb's table has in-frame clones only and misses some. The sample records about 79,000 clones, roughly 86% being singletons. This specimen consisted of CD4+ or CD8+ T cells sorted from blood, obtained in a trial of the OX40 agonist ivuxolimab. The receptors were sampled from an adult with an advanced solid tumor such as melanoma, head and neck, liver or kidney cancer.

CDR3 amino acids: CASSLLESGANVLTF. In DNA, the CDR3 is TGTGCCAGCAGCTTGTTAGAGTCTGGGGCCAACGTCCTGACTTTC. The gene calls are TRBV5-4 and TRBJ2-6; D is uncertain. V lost 1 base to trimming and J lost 1 base, with 6 bases between them. The CDR3 contains 15 residues. Germline assignment: CDR1 SGHNT and CDR2 YYREEE (reference sequence). Looking up the rest from reference TRBV5-4 and TRBJ2-6 gives the full variable domain: ETGVTQSPTHLIKTRGQQVTLRCSSQSGHNTVSWYQQALGQGPQFIFQYYREEENGRGNFPPRFSGLQFPNYSSELNVNALELDDSALYLCASSLLESGANVLTFGAGSRLTVL.

V is TRBV7-9 and J is TRBJ2-3, with TRBD2 matching over 12 bases. The length of the CDR3 is 14 residues. Germline V CDR1 and CDR2: SEHNR, FQNEAQ (reference sequence). With V trimmed by 6 bases and J by 7 bases, 5 bases remained unmatched. The chain's CDR3 is CASSLAGGPNTQYF. CDR3 coding DNA: TGTGCCAGCAGTCTAGCGGGGGGGCCGAATACGCAGTATTTT.

This chain joins TRBV29-1 and TRBJ2-7; TRBD1 aligns across 12 bases. V was clipped by 5 bases and J by 4 bases; unmatched bases: 3. The CDR3 totals 13 residues. The germline gives CDR1 SQVTM, CDR2 ANQGSEA. The CDR3 DNA reads as TGCAGCGTTCGGGGACAGGGGGCTTACGAGCAGTACTTC. It translates to CSVRGQGAYEQYF.

The chain carries TRBV2 and TRBJ2-7; the match to TRBD2 covers 12 bases. The CDR3 has 15 residues. V shed 2 bases, J shed 5 bases, and the junction held 4 bases outside the gene matches. Germline-derived CDR1 and CDR2 are SNHLY and FYNNEI. CDR3 residues: CASSERLAGANEQYF. The DNA for the CDR3 is TGTGCCAGCAGTGAAAGACTAGCGGGGGCCAACGAGCAGTACTTC. The full variable domain, its missing parts supplied by reference TRBV2 and TRBJ2-7, is EPEVTQTPSHQVTQMGQEVILRCVPISNHLYFYWYRQILGQKVEFLVSFYNNEISEKSEIFDDQFSVERPDGSNFTLKIRSTKLEDSAMYFCASSERLAGANEQYFGPGTRLTVT.

The chain employs TRBV5-5 and TRBJ2-2; 8 nucleotides line up with TRBD2. The ends lost 4 bases at V and 4 bases at J; junction bases unmatched: 6. This CDR3 spans 15 amino acids. Germline V CDR1 and CDR2: SGHKS, YYEKEE (reference sequence). In DNA, the CDR3 is TGTGCCAGCAGCGCGGGACTAGGCATCACCGGGGAGCTGTTTTTT. Translated: CASSAGLGITGELFF.

V usage is TRBV5-1 and J usage is TRBJ1-2; unclear D gene. The CDR3 length is 13 residues. V was shortened by 4 bases and J by 4 bases, with 11 bases between the two germline ends. Germline values: CDR1 SGHRS, CDR2 YFSETQ. CDR3 bases: TGCGCCAGCAGCCCTGAAAACTTCTATGGCTACACCTTC. This sequence encodes CASSPENFYGYTF.

Here the CDR3 reads CAWSVPRDTYSNQPQHF. CDR3 bases: TGTGCCTGGAGTGTACCGCGGGACACCTATAGCAATCAGCCCCAGCATTTT. The chain joins TRBV30 to TRBJ1-5; weak D call: TRBD1 (6 bases). The CDR3 sequence is 17 residues long. Germline assignment: CDR1 GTSNPN and CDR2 SVGIG (reference sequence). Trimming left V 0 bases short and J 0 bases short, with 15 bases between.

The genes are TRBV30 and TRBJ2-4; 13 positions agree with TRBD2. The CDR3 covers 17 residues. The trim removed 0 bases at V and 7 bases at J, leaving 9 bases unmatched. In germline, CDR1 is GTSNPN, CDR2 SVGIG (reference sequence). The CDR3 nucleotides are TGTGCCTGGAGTGTATCCCGGACTAGCGGGAGTGGGAACATTCAGTACTTC. It codes for CAWSVSRTSGSGNIQYF.

V is TRBV7-6 and J is TRBJ2-1, with 10 bases matching TRBD2. The CDR3 has 16 amino acids. With 1 base clipped from V and 5 bases from J, the junction kept 5 bases outside the gene matches. The germline V gene encodes CDR1 SGHVS and CDR2 FNYEAQ. This CDR3 reads CASSLEVAGGDNEQFF. CDR3 bases: TGTGCCAGCAGCTTAGAGGTAGCGGGAGGCGACAATGAGCAGTTCTTC.

This clone was seen only a few times. This chain uses TRBV5-1 with TRBJ2-5; 8 positions match TRBD2. This CDR3 is 15 amino acids long. Germline V gives CDR1 SGHRS, CDR2 YFSETQ. The junction had 7 bases not matched to a gene; V was cut back by 4 bases and J by 2 bases. CDR3 amino acids: CASSTQTGGQETQYF. The DNA for the CDR3 is TGCGCCAGCAGCACCCAGACGGGGGGGCAAGAGACCCAGTACTTC.

V gene TRBV18 combines with J gene TRBJ1-2, with no clear D. V lost 6 bases to trimming and J lost 3 bases, with 8 bases between them. Germline loops: CDR1 KGHSH, CDR2 LQKENI. The CDR3 has 12 residues. The CDR3 region has the DNA TGTGCCAGCTCCCCGACGGACTATGGCTACACCTTC. Translation: CASSPTDYGYTF.

This chain connects TRBV21-1 to TRBJ2-7; TRBD1 is the table's D call and was not checked against the DNA. TRBV21-1 is a pseudogene segment. This CDR3 is 13 amino acids long. The CDR3 loop reads CASGTDEVYEQYF. The DNA of the CDR3 is TGTGCCAGTGGGACAGATGAGGTTTACGAGCAGTACTTC.

The chain is built from TRBV10-2 and TRBJ1-2, with D perhaps matching TRBD1 (5 bases). CDR3 length: 13 amino acids. V was cut by 7 bases and J by 2 bases, with 11 bases left in between. Germline lookup yields CDR1 WSHSY and CDR2 SAAADI. CDR3 in DNA: TGCGCCAGCACCGGCGCAGGGAACTATGGCTACACCTTC. Translated: CASTGAGNYGYTF.

The rearrangement uses TRBV28 and TRBJ1-4; D uncertain. Germline values: CDR1 MDHEN, CDR2 SYDVKM. This CDR3 spans 12 amino acids. The germline V and J ends were trimmed by 6 bases and 8 bases, with 10 bases remaining between them. The CDR3: CASSPRAEKLFF. CDR3 coding DNA: TGTGCCAGCAGCCCTCGGGCCGAAAAACTGTTTTTT.

The J gene is TRBJ1-1, the V gene TRBV5-6, with D unresolved. From germline, CDR1 is SGHDT and CDR2 YYEEEE. The CDR3 covers 14 residues. V gave up 0 bases and J gave up 0 bases, with 6 bases separating them. CDR3 region: CASSLGHLNTEAFF. As DNA, the CDR3 is TGTGCCAGCAGCTTGGGGCACCTGAACACTGAAGCTTTCTTT.

This sequence joins TRBV4-2 and TRBJ2-7, with D maybe TRBD1 (6 bases). Germline V gene sequence: CDR1 LGHNA, CDR2 YNFKEQ. Trimming removed 0 bases at V and 8 bases at J, with 11 bases between. The CDR3 has 13 residues. In nucleotides, the CDR3 is TGTGCCAGCAGCCAAGATCCTGGGACAAAGCAGTACTTC. Its translation is CASSQDPGTKQYF.

A single count supports this clone. The V and J genes are TRBV19 and TRBJ1-2; 8 bases map to TRBD1. The CDR3 extends over 15 amino acids. V shed 4 bases, J shed 0 bases, and the junction held 4 bases outside the gene matches. Germline assignment: CDR1 LNHDA and CDR2 SQIVND (reference sequence). Written as DNA, the CDR3 is TGTGCCAGTAGTACTATACAGGGGGCTAACTATGGCTACACCTTC. Translation gives CASSTIQGANYGYTF.

The rearrangement uses TRBV15 and TRBJ2-2, with D perhaps TRBD2 (5 bases). Per germline, CDR1 LNHNV and CDR2 YYDKDF (reference sequence). V lost 0 bases, J lost 1 base, and 9 bases lay in between. The CDR3 contains 16 residues. The CDR3 reads CATSRELGRNTGELFF. In nucleotides, the CDR3 is TGTGCCACCAGCAGAGAACTAGGGAGGAACACCGGGGAGCTGTTTTTT.

Here the CDR3 reads CATSRESVGELFF. CDR3 coding DNA: TGTGCCACCAGCAGAGAGTCGGTTGGGGAGCTGTTTTTT. The rearrangement uses TRBV15 and TRBJ2-2; no clear D gene. Between the trimmed V and J ends, which lost 0 bases and 8 bases, there was a span of 7 bases. The CDR3 contains 13 residues. Germline lookup yields CDR1 LNHNV and CDR2 YYDKDF (reference sequence). The entire variable domain, with the rest obtained from reference TRBV15 and TRBJ2-2, is as follows: DAMVIQNPRYQVTQFGKPVTLSCSQTLNHNVMYWYQQKSSQAPKLLFHYYDKDFNNEADTPDNFQSRRPNTSFCFLDIRSPGLGDTAMYLCATSRESVGELFFGEGSRLTVL.

This rearrangement joins TRBV5-5 to TRBJ1-3; D may be TRBD1 (6 bases). The CDR3 totals 16 residues. Germline V CDR1 and CDR2: SGHKS, YYEKEE (reference sequence). Deletions cut 4 bases from V and 0 bases from J, with 14 bases between. The CDR3 nucleotides read TGTGCCAGCAGCCCCACGACAGGAACCTCTGGAAACACCATATATTTT. Translation: CASSPTTGTSGNTIYF.

The chain has TRBV5-4 and TRBJ1-1; D is possibly TRBD1 (6 bases). This CDR3 contains 11 residues. V was shortened by 3 bases and J by 11 bases, with 11 bases between the two germline ends. Germline V lookup: CDR1 SGHNT, CDR2 YYREEE (reference sequence). CDR3 bases: TGTGCCAGCAGCTCCCGGGACAAGGCTTTCTTT. Its translation is CASSSRDKAFF.

The rearrangement links TRBV2 to TRBJ1-4; 8 bases line up with TRBD1. The CDR3 has 16 amino acids. Per the germline V gene, CDR1 is SNHLY and CDR2 is FYNNEI. Losses at the gene ends were 5 bases for V and 0 bases for J; bases not matched to a gene: 5. CDR3 residues: CASSPQGQATNEKLFF. CDR3 coding DNA: TGTGCCAGCAGTCCCCAGGGACAGGCAACTAATGAAAAACTGTTTTTT.

J is TRBJ2-1 and V is TRBV6-5; D possibly corresponds to TRBD1 (6 bases). CDR3 length equals 13 residues. The ends were cut back, 7 bases at V and 5 bases at J, with 12 bases in the middle. The germline gives CDR1 MNHEY, CDR2 SVGAGI. The CDR3 sequence: CASKKTGNNEQFF. CDR3 sequence (DNA): TGTGCCAGCAAAAAAACAGGGAACAATGAGCAGTTCTTC.

This clone was recorded only once. The gene calls are TRBV21-1 and TRBJ2-1; TRBD2 was called by the table and not checked on the DNA. TRBV21-1 has pseudogene status. The CDR3 sequence is 14 residues long. The DNA for the CDR3 is TGTGCCAGCAGCGTGCTAGCGGGAGTTAATGAGCAGTTCTTC. It encodes CASSVLAGVNEQFF.

The genes are TRBV2 and TRBJ2-7; tentatively, D is TRBD2 (6 bases). The CDR3 loop spans 15 amino acids. Per germline, CDR1 SNHLY and CDR2 FYNNEI. Trimming took off 6 bases at V and 7 bases at J, with 22 bases between the two ends. The DNA for the CDR3 is TGTGCCAGCAGGGGTACAGTTGGGGCGGCGGGAGAGCAGTACTTC. Amino acids: CASRGTVGAAGEQYF.

This clone was found once. The chain is built from TRBV7-7 and TRBJ2-2, with TRBD2 as a possible D gene (7 bases). The CDR3 runs to 17 residues. Trimming removed 5 bases from V and 4 bases from J, with 20 bases in between. Germline V gene lookup returns CDR1 SSHAT and CDR2 FNYEAQ (reference sequence). CDR3 amino acids: CASSPRPGGGTTGELFF. The CDR3 DNA reads TGTGCCAGCAGCCCACGACCGGGGGGCGGAACCACCGGGGAGCTGTTTTTT.

The chain carries TRBV7-9 and TRBJ1-1; the match to TRBD1 covers 7 bases. Trimming removed 2 bases from V and 5 bases from J; junction bases left unmatched: 5. CDR3 length: 14 amino acids. CDR1 is SEHNR, CDR2 FQNEAQ, per germline (reference sequence). The CDR3 region is CASSLSGGYTEAFF. In DNA form, the CDR3 reads TGTGCCAGCAGCTTATCAGGGGGTTATACTGAAGCTTTCTTT.

The chain employs TRBV5-1 and TRBJ2-7, with 8 bases matching TRBD2. The germline V gene encodes CDR1 SGHRS and CDR2 YFSETQ. V was pared by 5 bases and J by 2 bases, with 3 bases of the junction left unmatched. This CDR3 contains 13 residues. CDR3 coding DNA: TGCGCCAGCAGACTGGGACTAGCCTACGAGCAGTACTTC. Protein product: CASRLGLAYEQYF.

The chain couples TRBV6-5 to TRBJ2-7; TRBD2 matches 8 bases. V lost 5 bases, J lost 1 base, and 4 bases stayed unmatched. From germline, CDR1 is MNHEY and CDR2 SVGAGI. The CDR3 totals 14 residues. CDR3 bases: TGTGCCAGCAGTGGGGCGGGAGGATCCTACGAGCAGTACTTC. Its translation is CASSGAGGSYEQYF.

The chain has TRBV18 and TRBJ1-3; TRBD1 might be the D (6 bases). The CDR3 is 17 residues long. The V gene's germline CDR1 is KGHSH and CDR2 LQKENI. Between the trimmed V and J ends, which lost 3 bases and 1 base, there was a span of 16 bases. CDR3 in amino acids: CASSPFRQGISGNTIYF. In DNA form, the CDR3 reads TGTGCCAGCTCACCGTTCCGTCAGGGGATTTCTGGAAACACCATATATTTT.